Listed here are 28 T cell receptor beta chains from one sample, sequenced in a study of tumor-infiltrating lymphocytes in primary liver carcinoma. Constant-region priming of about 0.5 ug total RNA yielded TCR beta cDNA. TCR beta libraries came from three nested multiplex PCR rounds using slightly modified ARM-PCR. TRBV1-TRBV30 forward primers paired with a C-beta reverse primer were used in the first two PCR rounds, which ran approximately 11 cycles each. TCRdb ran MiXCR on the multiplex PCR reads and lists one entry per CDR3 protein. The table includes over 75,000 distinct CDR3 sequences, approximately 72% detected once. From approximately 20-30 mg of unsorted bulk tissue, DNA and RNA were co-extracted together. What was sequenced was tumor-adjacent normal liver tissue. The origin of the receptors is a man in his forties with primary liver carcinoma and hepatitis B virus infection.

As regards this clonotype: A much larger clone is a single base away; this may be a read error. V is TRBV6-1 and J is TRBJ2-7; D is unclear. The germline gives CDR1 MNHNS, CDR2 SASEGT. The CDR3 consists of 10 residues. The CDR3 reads CASFSYVQYF. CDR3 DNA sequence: TGTGCCAGCTTCAGTTACGTGCAGTACTTC.

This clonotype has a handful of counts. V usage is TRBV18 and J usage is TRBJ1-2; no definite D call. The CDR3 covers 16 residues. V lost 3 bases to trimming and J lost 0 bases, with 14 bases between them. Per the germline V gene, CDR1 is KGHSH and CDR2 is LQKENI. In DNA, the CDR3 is TGTGCCAGCTCACCCTCCGCGGTAACAGCTAACTATGGCTACACCTTC. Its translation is CASSPSAVTANYGYTF.

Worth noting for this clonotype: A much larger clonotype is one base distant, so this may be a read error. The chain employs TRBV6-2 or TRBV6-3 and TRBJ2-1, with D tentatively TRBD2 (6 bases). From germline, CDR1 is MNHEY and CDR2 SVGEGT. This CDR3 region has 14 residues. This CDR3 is CASSTGTSYNAQFF. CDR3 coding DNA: TGTGCCAGCAGTACCGGGACTTCTTACAATGCGCAGTTCTTC.

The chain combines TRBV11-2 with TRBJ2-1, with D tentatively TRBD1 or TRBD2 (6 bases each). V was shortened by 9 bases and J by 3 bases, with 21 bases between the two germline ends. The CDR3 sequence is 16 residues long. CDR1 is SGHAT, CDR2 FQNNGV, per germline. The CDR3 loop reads CASRSPGGGLYNEQFF. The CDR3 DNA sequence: TGTGCCAGTAGATCGCCCGGTGGGGGGCTCTACAATGAGCAGTTCTTC.

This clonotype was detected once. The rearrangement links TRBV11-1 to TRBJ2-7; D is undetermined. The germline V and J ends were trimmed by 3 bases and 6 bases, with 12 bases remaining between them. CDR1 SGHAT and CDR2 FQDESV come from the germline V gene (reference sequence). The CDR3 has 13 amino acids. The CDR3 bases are TGTGCCAGCAGCTTTCAATGGTGGTCCGAGCAGTACTTC. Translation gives CASSFQWWSEQYF.

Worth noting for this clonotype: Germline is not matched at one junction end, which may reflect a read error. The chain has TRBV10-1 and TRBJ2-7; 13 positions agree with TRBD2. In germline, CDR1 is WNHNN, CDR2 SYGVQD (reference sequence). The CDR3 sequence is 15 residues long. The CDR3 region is CTSTPGTSGNYEQYF. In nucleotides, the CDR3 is TGCACCAGCACCCCCGGGACTAGCGGGAACTACGAGCAGTACTTC.

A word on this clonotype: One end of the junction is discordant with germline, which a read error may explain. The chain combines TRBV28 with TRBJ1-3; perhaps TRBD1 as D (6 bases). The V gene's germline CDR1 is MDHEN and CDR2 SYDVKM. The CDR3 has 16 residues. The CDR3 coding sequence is TGTGCCTGCAGTCTCCAACAGGGTTACTCTGAAAACACCATATATTTT. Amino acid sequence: CACSLQQGYSENTIYF.

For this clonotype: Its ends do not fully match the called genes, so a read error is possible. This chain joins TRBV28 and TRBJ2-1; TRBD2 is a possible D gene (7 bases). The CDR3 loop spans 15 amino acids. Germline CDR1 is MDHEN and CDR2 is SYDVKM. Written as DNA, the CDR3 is TGTGCCAGCACCTCCCTGGGAGGGACATACAATGAGCAATTCTTC. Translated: CASTSLGGTYNEQFF.

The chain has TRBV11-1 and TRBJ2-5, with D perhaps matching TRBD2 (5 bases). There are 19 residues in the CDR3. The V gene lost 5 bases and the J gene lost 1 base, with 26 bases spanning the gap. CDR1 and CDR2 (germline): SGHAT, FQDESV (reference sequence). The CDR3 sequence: CASSPPRVVRKDFQETQYF. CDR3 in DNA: TGTGCCAGCAGCCCGCCTCGGGTGGTCAGGAAGGACTTCCAAGAGACCCAGTACTTC.

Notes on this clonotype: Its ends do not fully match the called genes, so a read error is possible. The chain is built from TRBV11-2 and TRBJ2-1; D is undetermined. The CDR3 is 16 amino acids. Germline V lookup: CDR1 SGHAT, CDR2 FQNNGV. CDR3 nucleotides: TGTGCCAGCGGCTCGCCCGGTGGTGGGCCCTACAATGAACAGTTCTTC. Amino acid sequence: CASGSPGGGPYNEQFF.

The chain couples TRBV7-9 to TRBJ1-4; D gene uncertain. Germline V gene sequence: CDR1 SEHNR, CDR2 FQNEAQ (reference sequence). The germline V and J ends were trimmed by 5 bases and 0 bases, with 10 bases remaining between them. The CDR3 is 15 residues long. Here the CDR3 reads CASSPMPTTNEKLFF. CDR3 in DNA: TGTGCCAGCAGCCCTATGCCCACAACTAATGAAAAACTGTTTTTT.

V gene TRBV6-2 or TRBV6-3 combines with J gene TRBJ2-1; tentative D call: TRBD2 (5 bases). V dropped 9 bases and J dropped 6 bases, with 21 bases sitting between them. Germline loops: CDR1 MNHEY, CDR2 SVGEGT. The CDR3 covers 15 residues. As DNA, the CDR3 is TGTGCCAGTTACTTCGAGCCTCCGGGGTTCAATGAGCAGTTCTTC. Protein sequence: CASYFEPPGFNEQFF.

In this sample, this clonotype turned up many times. The CDR3 is CASSQGGVNQPQHF. The CDR3 nucleotides read TGTGCCAGCAGCCAAGGGGGGGTCAATCAGCCCCAGCATTTT. This chain uses TRBV4-2 with TRBJ1-5; tentative D call: TRBD1 (5 bases). CDR3 length: 14 amino acids. Germline CDR1 is LGHNA and CDR2 is YNFKEQ. V lost 1 base to trimming and J lost 3 bases, with 7 bases between them.

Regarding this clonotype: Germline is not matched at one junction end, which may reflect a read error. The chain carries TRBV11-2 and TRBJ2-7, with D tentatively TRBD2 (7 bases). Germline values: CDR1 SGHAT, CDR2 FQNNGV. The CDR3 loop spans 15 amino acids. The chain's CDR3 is CASSPRGARSYEHYF. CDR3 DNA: TGCGCCAGCAGCCCCCGGGGGGCGAGATCCTACGAGCATTACTTC. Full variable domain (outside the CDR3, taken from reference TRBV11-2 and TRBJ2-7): EAGVAQSPRYKIIEKRQSVAFWCNPISGHATLYWYQQILGQGPKLLIQFQNNGVVDDSQLPKDRFSAERLKGVDSTLKIQPAKLEDSAVYLCASSPRGARSYEHYFGPGTRLTVT.

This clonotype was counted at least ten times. CDR3 DNA sequence: TGTGCCATCAGTGAGATGGCGGCAAACACCGGGGAGCTGTTTTTT. Translating it yields CAISEMAANTGELFF. The chain is built from TRBV10-3 and TRBJ2-2, with D hard to call. CDR3 size: 15 residues. From germline, CDR1 is ENHRY and CDR2 SYGVKD. V lost 2 bases and J lost 2, with 9 bases in between.

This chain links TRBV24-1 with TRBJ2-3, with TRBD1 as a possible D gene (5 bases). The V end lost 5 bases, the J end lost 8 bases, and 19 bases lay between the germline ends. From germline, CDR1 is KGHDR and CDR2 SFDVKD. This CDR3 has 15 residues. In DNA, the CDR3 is TGTGCCACCAGTGGTACGACAGTCTCCCAGGGTACGCAGTATTTT. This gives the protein CATSGTTVSQGTQYF.

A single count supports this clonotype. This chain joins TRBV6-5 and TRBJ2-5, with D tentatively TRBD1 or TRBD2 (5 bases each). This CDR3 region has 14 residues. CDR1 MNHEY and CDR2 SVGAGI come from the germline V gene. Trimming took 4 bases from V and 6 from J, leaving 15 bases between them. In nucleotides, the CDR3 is TGTGCCAGCAGTTCCCACGTGGGGACGAAGACCCAGTACTTC. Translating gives CASSSHVGTKTQYF.

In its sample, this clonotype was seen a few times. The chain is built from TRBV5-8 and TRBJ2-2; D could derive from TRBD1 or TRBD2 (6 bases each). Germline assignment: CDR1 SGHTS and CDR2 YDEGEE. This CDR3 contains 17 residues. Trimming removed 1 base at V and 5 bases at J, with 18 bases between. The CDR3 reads CASSLTRGGLLTGELFF. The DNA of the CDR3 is TGTGCCAGCAGCTTGACACGTGGGGGGCTACTTACCGGGGAGCTGTTTTTT.

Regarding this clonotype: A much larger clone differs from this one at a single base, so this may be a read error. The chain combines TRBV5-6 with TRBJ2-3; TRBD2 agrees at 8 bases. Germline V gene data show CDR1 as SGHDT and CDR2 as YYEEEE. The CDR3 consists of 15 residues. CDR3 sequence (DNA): TGTGCCAACAGCTTGGCGGGAGGACCCACAGATACGCAGTATTTT. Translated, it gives CANSLAGGPTDTQYF. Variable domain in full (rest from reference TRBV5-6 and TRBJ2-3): DAGVTQSPTHLIKTRGQQVTLRCSPKSGHDTVSWYQQALGQGPQFIFQYYEEEERQRGNFPDRFSGHQFPNYSSELNVNALLLGDSALYLCANSLAGGPTDTQYFGPGTRLTVL.

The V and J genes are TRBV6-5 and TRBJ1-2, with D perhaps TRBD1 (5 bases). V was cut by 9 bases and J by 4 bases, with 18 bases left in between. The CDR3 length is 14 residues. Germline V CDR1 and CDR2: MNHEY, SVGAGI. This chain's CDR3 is CARRGARFLYGYTF. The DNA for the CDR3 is TGTGCCAGGAGGGGAGCGAGGTTCCTCTATGGCTACACCTTC.

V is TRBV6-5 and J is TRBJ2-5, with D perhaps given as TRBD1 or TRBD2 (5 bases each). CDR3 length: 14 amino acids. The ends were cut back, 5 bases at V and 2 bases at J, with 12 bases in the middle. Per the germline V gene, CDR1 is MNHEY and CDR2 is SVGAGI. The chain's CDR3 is CASSPPWGQETQYF. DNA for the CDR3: TGTGCCAGCAGTCCACCTTGGGGGCAAGAGACCCAGTACTTC.

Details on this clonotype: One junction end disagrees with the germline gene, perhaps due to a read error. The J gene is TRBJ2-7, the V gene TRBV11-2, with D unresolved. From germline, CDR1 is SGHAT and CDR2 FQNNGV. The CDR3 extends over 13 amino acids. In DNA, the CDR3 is TGTGCTAACCCCAAAGAGGCGCCCTATGAGCAGTACTTC. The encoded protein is CANPKEAPYEQYF. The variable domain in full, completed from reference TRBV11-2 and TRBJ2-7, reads EAGVAQSPRYKIIEKRQSVAFWCNPISGHATLYWYQQILGQGPKLLIQFQNNGVVDDSQLPKDRFSAERLKGVDSTLKIQPAKLEDSAVYLCANPKEAPYEQYFGPGTRLTVT.

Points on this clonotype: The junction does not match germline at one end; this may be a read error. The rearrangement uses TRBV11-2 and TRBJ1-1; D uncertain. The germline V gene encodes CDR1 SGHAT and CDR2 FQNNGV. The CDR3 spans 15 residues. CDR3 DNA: TGTGCCAGCAGCTTATGGGAGGGCTTGAACACTGAAGCATTCTTT. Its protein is CASSLWEGLNTEAFF.

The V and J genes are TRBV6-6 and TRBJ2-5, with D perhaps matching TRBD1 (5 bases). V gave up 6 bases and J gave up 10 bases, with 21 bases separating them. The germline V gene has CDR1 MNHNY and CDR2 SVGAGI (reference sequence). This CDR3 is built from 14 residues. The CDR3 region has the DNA TGTGCCAGCAGACAAGGGGCGACTTTCCAGATCCAGTACTTC. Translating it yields CASRQGATFQIQYF.

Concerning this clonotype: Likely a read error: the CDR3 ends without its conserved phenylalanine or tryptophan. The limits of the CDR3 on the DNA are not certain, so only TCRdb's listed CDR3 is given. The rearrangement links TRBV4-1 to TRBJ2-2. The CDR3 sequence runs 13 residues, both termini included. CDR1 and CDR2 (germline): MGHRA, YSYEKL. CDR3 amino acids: CASSQGQGGELVS.

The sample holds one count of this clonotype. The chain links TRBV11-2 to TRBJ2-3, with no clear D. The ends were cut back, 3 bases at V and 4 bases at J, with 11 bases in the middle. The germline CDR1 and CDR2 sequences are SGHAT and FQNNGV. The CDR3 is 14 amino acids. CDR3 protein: CASSLIEEADTQYF. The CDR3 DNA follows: TGTGCCAGCAGCTTGATAGAAGAGGCAGATACGCAGTATTTT.

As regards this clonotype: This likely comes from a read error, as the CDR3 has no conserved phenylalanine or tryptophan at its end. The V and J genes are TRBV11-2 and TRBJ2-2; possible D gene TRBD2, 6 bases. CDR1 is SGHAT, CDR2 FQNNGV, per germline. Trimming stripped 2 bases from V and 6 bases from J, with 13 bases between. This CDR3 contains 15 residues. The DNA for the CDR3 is TGTGCCAGCAGCTTATCCGGGGGTTCGGCCGGGGAGCTGTTTTCT. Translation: CASSLSGGSAGELFS.

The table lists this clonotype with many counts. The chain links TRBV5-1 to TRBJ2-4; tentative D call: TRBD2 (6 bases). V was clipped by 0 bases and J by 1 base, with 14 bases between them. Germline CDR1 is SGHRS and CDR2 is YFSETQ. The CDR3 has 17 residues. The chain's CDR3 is CASSLAGGQVAKNIQYF. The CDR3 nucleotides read TGCGCCAGCAGCTTGGCCGGAGGGCAGGTGGCCAAAAACATTCAGTACTTC.